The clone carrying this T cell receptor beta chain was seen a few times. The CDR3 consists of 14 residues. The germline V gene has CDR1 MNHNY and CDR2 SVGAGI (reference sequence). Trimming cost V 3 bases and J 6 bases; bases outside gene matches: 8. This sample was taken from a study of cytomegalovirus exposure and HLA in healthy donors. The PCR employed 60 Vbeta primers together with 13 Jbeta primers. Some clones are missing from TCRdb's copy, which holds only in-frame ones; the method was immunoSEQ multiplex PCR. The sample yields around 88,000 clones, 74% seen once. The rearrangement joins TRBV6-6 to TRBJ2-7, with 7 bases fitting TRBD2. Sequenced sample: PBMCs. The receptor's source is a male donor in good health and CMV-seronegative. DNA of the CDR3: TGTGCCAGCAGTTATTCCCACCCGGGGGGCGAGCAGTACTTC. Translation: CASSYSHPGGEQYF.